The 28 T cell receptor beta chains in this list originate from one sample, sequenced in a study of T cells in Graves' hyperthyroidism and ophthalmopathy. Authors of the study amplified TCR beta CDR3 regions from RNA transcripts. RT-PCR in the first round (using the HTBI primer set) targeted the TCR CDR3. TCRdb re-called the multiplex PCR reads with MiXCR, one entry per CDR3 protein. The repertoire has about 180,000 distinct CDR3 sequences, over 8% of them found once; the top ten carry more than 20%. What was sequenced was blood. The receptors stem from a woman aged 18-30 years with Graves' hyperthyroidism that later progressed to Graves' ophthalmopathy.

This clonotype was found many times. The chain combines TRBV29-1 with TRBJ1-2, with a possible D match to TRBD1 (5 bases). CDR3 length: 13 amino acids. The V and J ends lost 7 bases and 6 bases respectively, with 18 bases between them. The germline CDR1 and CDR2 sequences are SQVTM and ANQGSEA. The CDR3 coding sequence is TGCAGCGAGGCTACTGAGGGGCAGCATGGCTACACCTTC. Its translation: CSEATEGQHGYTF. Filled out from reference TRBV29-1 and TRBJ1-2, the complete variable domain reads SAVISQKPSRDICQRGTSLTIQCQVDSQVTMMFWYRQQPGQSLTLIATANQGSEATYESGFVIDKFPISRPNLTFSTLTVSNMSPEDSSIYLCSEATEGQHGYTFGSGTRLTVV.

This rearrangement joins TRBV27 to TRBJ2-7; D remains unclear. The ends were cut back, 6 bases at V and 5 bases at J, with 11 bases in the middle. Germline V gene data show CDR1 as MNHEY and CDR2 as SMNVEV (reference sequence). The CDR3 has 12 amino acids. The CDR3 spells CASRTGPHEQYF. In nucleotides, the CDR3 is TGTGCCAGCAGAACCGGACCTCACGAGCAGTACTTC.

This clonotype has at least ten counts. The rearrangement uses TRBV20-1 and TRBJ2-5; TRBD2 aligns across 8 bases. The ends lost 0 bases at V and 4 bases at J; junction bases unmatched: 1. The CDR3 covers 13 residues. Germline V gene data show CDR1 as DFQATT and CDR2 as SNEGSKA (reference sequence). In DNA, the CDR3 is TGCAGTGCTAGAGAGAGCGGGAGAGAGACCCAGTACTTC. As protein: CSARESGRETQYF.

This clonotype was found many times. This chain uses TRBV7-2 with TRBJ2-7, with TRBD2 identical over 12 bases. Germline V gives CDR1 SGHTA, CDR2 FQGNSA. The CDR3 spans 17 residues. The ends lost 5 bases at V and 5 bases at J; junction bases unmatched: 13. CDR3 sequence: CASSTSGLAGSGDEQYF. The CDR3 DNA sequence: TGTGCCAGCAGCACCTCGGGACTAGCGGGTTCCGGAGACGAGCAGTACTTC. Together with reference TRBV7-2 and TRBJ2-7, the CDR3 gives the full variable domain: GAGVSQSPSNKVTEKGKDVELRCDPISGHTALYWYRQSLGQGLEFLIYFQGNSAPDKSGLPSDRFSAERTGGSVSTLTIQRTQQEDSAVYLCASSTSGLAGSGDEQYFGPGTRLTVT.

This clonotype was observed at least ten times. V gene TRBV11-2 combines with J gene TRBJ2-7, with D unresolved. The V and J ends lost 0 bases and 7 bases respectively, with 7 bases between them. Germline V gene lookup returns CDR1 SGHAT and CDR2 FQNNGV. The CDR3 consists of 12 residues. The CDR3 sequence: CASSLDSREQYF. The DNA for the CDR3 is TGTGCCAGCAGCTTAGATTCTAGGGAGCAGTACTTC.

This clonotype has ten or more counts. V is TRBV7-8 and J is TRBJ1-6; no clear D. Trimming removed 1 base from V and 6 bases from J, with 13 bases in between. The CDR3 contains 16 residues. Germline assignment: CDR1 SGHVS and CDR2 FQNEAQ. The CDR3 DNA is TGTGCCAGCAGCTTAGGTCGGGGAACCTCTAATTCACCCCTCCACTTT. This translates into CASSLGRGTSNSPLHF.

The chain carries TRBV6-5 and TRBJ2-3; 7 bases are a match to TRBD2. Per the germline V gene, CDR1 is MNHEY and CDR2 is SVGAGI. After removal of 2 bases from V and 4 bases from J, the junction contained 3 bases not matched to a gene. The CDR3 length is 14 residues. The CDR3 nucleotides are TGTGCCAGCAGTTACACCGGACTAGCAGATACGCAGTATTTT. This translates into CASSYTGLADTQYF.

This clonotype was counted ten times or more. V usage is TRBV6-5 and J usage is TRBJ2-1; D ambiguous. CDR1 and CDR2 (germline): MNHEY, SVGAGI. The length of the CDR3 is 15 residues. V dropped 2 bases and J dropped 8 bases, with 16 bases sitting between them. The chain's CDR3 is CASSYGSNVVDEQFF. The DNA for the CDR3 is TGTGCCAGCAGTTACGGGTCAAACGTGGTGGATGAGCAGTTCTTC.

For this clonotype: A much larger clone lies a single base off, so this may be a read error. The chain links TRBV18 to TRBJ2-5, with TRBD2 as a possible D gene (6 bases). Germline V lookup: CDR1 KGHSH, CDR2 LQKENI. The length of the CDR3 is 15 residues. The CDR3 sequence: CASSPPGAVRETRYF. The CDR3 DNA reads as TGTGCCAGCTCACCACCGGGTGCAGTCCGGGAGACCCGGTACTTC.

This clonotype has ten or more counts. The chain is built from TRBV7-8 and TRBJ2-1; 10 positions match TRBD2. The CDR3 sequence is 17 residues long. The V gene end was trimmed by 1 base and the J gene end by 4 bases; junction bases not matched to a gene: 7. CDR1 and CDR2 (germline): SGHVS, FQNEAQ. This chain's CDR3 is CASSLEPRTSGYNEQFF. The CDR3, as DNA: TGTGCCAGCAGCTTAGAACCCCGGACTAGCGGATACAATGAGCAGTTCTTC.

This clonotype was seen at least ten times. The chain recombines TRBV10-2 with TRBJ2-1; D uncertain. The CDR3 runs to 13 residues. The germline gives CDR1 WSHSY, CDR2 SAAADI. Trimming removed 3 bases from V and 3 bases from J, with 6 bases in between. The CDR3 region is CASSEYFYNEQFF. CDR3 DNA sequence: TGCGCCAGCAGTGAATACTTCTACAATGAGCAGTTCTTC.

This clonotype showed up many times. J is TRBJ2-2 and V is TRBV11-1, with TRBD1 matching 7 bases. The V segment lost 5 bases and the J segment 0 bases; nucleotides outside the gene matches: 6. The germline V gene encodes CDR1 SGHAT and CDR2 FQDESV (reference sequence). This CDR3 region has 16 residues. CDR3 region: CASSPRQGSNTGELFF. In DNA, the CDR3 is TGTGCCAGCAGCCCACGACAGGGATCGAACACCGGGGAGCTGTTTTTT. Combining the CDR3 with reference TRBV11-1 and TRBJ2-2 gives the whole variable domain EAEVAQSPRYKITEKSQAVAFWCDPISGHATLYWYRQILGQGPELLVQFQDESVVDDSQLPKDRFSAERLKGVDSTLKIQPAELGDSAMYLCASSPRQGSNTGELFFGEGSRLTVL.

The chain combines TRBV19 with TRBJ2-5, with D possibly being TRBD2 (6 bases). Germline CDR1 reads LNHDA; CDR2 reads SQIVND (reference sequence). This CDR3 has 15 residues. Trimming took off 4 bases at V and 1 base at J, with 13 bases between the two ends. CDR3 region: CASSRMGGAQETQYF. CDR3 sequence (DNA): TGTGCCAGTAGTAGAATGGGAGGCGCCCAAGAGACCCAGTACTTC.

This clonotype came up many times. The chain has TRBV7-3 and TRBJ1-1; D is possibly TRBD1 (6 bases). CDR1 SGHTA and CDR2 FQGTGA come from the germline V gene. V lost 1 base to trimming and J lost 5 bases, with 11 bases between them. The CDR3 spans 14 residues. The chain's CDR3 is CASSLNPGQTEAFF. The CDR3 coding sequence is TGTGCCAGCAGCTTAAACCCAGGACAGACTGAAGCTTTCTTT.

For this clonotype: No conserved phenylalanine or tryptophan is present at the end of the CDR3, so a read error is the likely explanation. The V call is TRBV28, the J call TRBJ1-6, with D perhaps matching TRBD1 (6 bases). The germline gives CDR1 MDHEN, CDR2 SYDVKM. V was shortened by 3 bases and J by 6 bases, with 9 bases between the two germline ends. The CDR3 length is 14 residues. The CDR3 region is CASSFGGLNSPLHL. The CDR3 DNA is TGTGCCAGCAGTTTTGGGGGGCTTAATTCACCCCTCCACCTT.

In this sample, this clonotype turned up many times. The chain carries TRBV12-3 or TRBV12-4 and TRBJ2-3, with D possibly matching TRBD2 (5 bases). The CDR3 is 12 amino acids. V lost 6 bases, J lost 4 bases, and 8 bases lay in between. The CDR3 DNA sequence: TGTGCCAGCAGAGAGGAGGCAGATACGCAGTATTTT. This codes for CASREEADTQYF.

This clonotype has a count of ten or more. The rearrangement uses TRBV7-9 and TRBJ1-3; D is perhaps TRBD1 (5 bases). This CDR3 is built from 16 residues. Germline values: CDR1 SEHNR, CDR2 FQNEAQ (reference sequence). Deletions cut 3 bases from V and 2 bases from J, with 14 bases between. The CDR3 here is CASSLGLREPGNTIYF. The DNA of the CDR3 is TGTGCCAGCAGCTTGGGGCTAAGGGAGCCTGGAAACACCATATATTTT.

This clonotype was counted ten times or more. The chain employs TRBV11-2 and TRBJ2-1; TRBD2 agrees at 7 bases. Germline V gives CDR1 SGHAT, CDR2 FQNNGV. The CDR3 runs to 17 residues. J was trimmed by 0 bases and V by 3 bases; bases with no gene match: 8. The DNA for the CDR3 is TGTGCCAGCAGCTTTCTCGCGGGGGACCCCTCCTACAATGAGCAGTTCTTC. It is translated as CASSFLAGDPSYNEQFF.

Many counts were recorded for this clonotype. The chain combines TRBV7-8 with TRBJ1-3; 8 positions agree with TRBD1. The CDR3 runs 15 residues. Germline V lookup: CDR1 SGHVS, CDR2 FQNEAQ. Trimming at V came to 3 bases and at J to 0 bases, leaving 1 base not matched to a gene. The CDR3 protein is CASSLGQASGNTIYF. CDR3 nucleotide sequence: TGTGCCAGCAGCTTGGGACAGGCCTCTGGAAACACCATATATTTT.

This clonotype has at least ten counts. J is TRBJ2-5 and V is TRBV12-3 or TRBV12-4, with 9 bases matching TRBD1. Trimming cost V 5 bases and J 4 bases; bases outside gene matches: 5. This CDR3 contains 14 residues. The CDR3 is CASSAQGAGETQYF. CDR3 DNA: TGTGCCAGCAGTGCACAGGGGGCTGGAGAGACCCAGTACTTC.

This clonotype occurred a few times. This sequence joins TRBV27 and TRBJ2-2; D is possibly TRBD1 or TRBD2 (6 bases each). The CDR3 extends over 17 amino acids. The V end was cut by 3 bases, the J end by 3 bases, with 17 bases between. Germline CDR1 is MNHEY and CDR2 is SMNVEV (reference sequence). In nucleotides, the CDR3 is TGTGCCAGCAGTTTCCAAACAGGGACTCTGTACACCGGGGAGCTGTTTTTT. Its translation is CASSFQTGTLYTGELFF.

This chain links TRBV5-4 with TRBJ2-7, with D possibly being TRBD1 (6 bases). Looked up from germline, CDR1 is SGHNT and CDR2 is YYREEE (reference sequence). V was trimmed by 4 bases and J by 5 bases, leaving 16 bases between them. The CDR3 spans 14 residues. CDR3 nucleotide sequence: TGTGCCAGCAGCCCCTCAGGACAGCTCCACGAGCAGTACTTC. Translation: CASSPSGQLHEQYF.

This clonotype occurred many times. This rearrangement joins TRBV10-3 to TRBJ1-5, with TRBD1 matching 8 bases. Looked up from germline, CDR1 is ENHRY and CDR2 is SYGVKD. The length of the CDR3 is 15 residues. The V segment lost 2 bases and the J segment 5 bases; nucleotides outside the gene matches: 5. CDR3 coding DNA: TGTGCCATCAGTGAGGGGACAGGAAATTATCAGCCCCAGCATTTT. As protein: CAISEGTGNYQPQHF.

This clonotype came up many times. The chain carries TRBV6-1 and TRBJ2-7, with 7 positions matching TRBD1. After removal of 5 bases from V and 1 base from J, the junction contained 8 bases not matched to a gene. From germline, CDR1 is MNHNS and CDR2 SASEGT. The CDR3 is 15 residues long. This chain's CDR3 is CASSLNRDRSYEQYF. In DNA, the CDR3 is TGTGCCAGCAGTCTAAACCGGGACAGATCCTACGAGCAGTACTTC.

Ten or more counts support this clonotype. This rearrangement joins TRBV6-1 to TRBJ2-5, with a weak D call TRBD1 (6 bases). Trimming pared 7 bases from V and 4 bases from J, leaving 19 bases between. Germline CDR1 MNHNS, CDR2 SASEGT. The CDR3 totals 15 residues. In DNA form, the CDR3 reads TGTGCCAGCAAAATACTCAGGGGAAGAAGAGAGACCCAGTACTTC. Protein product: CASKILRGRRETQYF.

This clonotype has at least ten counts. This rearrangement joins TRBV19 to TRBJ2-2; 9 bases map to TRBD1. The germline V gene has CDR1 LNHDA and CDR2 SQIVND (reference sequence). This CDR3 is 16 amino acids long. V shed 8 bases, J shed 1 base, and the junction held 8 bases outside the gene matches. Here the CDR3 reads CASWDRDVLNTGELFF. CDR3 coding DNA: TGTGCCAGTTGGGACAGGGACGTATTGAACACCGGGGAGCTGTTTTTT. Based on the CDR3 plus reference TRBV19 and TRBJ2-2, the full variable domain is DGGITQSPKYLFRKEGQNVTLSCEQNLNHDAMYWYRQDPGQGLRLIYYSQIVNDFQKGDIAEGYSVSREKKESFPLTVTSAQKNPTAFYLCASWDRDVLNTGELFFGEGSRLTVL.

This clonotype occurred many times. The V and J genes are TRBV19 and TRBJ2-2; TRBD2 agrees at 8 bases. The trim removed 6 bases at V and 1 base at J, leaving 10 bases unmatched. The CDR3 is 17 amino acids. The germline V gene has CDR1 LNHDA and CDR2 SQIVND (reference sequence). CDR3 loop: CASSFIRSGGNTGELFF. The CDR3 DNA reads TGTGCCAGTAGCTTCATTCGGAGCGGGGGGAACACCGGGGAGCTGTTTTTT. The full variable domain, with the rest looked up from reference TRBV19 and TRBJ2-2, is DGGITQSPKYLFRKEGQNVTLSCEQNLNHDAMYWYRQDPGQGLRLIYYSQIVNDFQKGDIAEGYSVSREKKESFPLTVTSAQKNPTAFYLCASSFIRSGGNTGELFFGEGSRLTVL.

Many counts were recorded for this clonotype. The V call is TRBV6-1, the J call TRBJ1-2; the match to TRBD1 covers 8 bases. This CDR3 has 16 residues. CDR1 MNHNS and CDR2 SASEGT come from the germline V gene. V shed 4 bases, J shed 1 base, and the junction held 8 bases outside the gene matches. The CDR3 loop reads CASSVGQGAVNYGYTF. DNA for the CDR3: TGTGCCAGCAGTGTGGGGCAGGGGGCAGTTAACTATGGCTACACCTTC.